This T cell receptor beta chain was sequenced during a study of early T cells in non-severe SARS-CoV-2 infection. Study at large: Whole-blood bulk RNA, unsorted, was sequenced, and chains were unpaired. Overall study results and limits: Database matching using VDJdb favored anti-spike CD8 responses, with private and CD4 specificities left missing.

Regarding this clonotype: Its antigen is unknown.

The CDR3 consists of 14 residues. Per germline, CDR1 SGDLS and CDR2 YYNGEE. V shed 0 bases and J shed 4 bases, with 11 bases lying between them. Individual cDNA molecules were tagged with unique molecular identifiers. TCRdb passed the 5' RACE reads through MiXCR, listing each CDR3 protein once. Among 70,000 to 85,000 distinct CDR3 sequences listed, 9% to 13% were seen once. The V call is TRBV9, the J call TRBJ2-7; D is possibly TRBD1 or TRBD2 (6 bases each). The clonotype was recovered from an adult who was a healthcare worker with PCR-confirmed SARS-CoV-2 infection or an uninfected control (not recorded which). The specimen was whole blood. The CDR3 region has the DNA TGTGCCAGCAGCGTAGAGGGGGACTCGTACGAGCAGTACTTC. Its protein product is CASSVEGDSYEQYF. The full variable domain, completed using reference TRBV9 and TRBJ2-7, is DSGVTQTPKHLITATGQRVTLRCSPRSGDLSVYWYQQSLDQGLQFLIQYYNGEERAKGNILERFSAQQFPDLHSELNLSSLELGDSALYFCASSVEGDSYEQYFGPGTRLTVT.